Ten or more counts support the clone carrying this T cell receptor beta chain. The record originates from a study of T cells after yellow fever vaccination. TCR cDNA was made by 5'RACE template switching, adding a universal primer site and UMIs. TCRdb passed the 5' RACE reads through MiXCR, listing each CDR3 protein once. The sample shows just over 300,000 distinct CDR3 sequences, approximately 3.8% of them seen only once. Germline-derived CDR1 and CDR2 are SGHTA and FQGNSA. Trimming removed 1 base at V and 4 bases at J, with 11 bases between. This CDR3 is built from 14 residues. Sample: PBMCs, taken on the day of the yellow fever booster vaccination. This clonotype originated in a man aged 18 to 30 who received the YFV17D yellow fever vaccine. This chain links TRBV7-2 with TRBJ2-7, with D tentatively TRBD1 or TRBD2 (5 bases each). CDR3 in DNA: TGTGCCAGCAGCTTAGGGGACGGGCGTTACGAGCAGTACTTC. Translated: CASSLGDGRYEQYF.